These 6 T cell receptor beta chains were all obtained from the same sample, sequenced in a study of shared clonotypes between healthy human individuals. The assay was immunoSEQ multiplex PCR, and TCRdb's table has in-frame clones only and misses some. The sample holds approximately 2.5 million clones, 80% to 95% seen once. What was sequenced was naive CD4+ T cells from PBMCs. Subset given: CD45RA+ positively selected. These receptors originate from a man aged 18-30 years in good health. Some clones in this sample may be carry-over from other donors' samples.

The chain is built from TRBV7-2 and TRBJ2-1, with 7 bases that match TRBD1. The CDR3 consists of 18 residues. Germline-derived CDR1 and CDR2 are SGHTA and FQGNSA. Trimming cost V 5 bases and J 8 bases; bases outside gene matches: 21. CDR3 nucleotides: TGTGCCAGCAGCGGACGACCGGGACAGACAAGAATTACCCATGAGCAGTTCTTC. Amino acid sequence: CASSGRPGQTRITHEQFF. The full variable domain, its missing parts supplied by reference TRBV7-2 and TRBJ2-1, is GAGVSQSPSNKVTEKGKDVELRCDPISGHTALYWYRQSLGQGLEFLIYFQGNSAPDKSGLPSDRFSAERTGGSVSTLTIQRTQQEDSAVYLCASSGRPGQTRITHEQFFGPGTRLTVL.

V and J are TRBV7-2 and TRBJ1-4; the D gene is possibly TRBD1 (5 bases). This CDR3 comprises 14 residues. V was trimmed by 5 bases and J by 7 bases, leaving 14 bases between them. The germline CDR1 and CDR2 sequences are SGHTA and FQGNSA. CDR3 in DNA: TGTGCCAGCAGCACCCCGTGGGACCCTGAAAAACTGTTTTTT. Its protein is CASSTPWDPEKLFF.

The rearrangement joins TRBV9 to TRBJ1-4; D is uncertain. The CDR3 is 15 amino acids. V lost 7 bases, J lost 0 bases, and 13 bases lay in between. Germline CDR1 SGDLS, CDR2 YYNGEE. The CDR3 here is CASGRTGTTNEKLFF. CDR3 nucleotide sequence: TGTGCCAGCGGGAGGACGGGGACAACTAATGAAAAACTGTTTTTT.

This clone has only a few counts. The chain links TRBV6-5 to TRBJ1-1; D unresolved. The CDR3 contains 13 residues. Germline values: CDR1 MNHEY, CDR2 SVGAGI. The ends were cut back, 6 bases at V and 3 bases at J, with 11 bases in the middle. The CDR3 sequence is CASRRISDTEAFF. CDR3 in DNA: TGTGCCAGCAGGAGGATCTCGGACACTGAAGCTTTCTTT.

CDR3 sequence: CASSLLRGSSYEQYF. The CDR3 DNA sequence: TGTGCCAGCAGTTTATTACGCGGAAGCTCCTACGAGCAGTACTTC. This chain uses TRBV27 with TRBJ2-7, with D unclear. V was trimmed by 1 base and J by 0 bases, leaving 10 bases between them. Per germline, CDR1 MNHEY and CDR2 SMNVEV (reference sequence). The CDR3 sequence is 15 residues long.

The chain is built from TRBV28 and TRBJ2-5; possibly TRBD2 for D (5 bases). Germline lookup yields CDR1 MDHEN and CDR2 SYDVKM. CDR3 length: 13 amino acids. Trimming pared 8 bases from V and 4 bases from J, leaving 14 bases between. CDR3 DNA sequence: TGTGCCAGCGGGAGTCTCGTTGGAGAGACCCAGTACTTC. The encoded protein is CASGSLVGETQYF. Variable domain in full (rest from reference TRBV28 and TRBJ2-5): DVKVTQSSRYLVKRTGEKVFLECVQDMDHENMFWYRQDPGLGLRLIYFSYDVKMKEKGDIPEGYSVSREKKERFSLILESASTNQTSMYLCASGSLVGETQYFGPGTRLLVL.